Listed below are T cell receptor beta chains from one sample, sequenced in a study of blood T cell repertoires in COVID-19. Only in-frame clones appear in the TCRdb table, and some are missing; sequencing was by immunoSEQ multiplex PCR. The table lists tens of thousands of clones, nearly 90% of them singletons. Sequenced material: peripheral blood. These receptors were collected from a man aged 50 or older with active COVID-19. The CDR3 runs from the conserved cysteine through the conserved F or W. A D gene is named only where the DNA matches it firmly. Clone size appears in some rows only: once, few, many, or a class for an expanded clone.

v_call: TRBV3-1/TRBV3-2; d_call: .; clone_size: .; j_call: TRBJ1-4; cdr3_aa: CASSTAGNEKLFF; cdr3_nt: TGTGCCAGCAGTACCGCGGGGAATGAAAAACTGTTTTTT
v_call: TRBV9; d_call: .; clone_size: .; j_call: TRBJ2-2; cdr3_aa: CASSPFALNTGELFF; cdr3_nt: TGTGCCAGCAGCCCCTTTGCGCTGAACACCGGGGAGCTGTTTTTT
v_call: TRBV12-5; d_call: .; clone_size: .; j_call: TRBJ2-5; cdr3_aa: CASGLVRTLGGEETQYF; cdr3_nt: TGTGCTAGTGGTTTGGTAAGAACCCTCGGGGGAGAAGAGACCCAGTACTTC
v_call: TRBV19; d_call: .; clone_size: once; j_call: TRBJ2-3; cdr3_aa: CASSISTGWVTDTQYF; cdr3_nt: TGTGCCAGTAGTATTAGCACAGGATGGGTCACAGATACGCAGTATTTT
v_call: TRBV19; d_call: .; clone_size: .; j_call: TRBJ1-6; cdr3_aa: CASRDKLYDSPLHF; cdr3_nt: TGTGCCAGTAGGGACAAGTTATATGATTCACCCCTCCACTTT
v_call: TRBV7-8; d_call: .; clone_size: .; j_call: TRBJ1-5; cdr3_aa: CASSLGASNQPQHF; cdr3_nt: TGTGCCAGCAGCTTAGGGGCCAGCAATCAGCCCCAGCATTTT
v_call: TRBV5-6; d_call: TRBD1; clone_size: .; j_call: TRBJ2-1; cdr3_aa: CASSSGGTGSYNEQFF; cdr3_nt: TGTGCCAGCAGCTCGGGTGGGACAGGATCCTACAATGAGCAGTTCTTC
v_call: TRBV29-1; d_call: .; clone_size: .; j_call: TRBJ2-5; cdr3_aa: CSVVPDFQETQYF; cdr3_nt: TGCAGCGTTGTTCCGGACTTCCAAGAGACCCAGTACTTC
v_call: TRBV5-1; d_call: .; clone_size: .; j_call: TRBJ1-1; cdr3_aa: CASSLVAGASGEAFF; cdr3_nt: TGCGCCAGCAGCTTGGTTGCAGGGGCTTCTGGTGAAGCTTTCTTT
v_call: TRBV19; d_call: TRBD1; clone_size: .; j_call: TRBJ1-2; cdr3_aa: CASSGHRGDYGYTF; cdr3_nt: TGTGCCAGTAGTGGCCACAGGGGCGACTATGGCTACACCTTC
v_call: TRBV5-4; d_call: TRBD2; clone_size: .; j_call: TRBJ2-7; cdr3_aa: CASSPRLAGSYEQYF; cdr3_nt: TGTGCCAGCAGCCCCCGACTAGCGGGGAGCTACGAGCAGTACTTC
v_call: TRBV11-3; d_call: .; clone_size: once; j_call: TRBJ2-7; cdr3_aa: CASSLALGSSYEQYF; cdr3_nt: TGTGCCAGCAGCTTAGCCCTTGGCAGCTCCTACGAGCAGTACTTC
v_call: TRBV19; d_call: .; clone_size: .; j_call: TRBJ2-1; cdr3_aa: CASSSQSYNEQFF; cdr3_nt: TGTGCCAGTAGTAGCCAGTCCTACAATGAGCAGTTCTTC
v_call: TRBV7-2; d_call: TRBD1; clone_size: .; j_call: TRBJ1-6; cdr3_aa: CASSLDRAANSPLHF; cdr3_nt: TGTGCCAGCAGCCTGGACAGGGCGGCTAATTCACCCCTCCACTTT
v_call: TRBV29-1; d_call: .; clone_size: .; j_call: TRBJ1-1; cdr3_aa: CSAGGGLYTEAFF; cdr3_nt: TGCAGCGCCGGGGGGGGGCTTTACACTGAAGCTTTCTTT
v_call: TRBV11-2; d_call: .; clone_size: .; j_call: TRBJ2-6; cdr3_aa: CASSFSASGANVLTF; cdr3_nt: TGTGCCAGCAGCTTTAGTGCCTCTGGGGCCAACGTCCTGACTTTC
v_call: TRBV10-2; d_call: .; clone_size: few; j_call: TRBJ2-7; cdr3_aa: CASSRDKLYEQYF; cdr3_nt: TGCGCCAGCAGTAGGGACAAACTCTACGAGCAGTACTTC
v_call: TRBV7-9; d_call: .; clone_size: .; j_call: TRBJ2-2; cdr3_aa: CASSFNPGELFF; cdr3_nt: TGTGCCAGCAGCTTCAATCCCGGGGAGCTGTTTTTT
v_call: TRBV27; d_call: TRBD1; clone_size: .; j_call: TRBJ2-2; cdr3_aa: CASSSTDRVYPGELFF; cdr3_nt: TGTGCCAGCAGTTCGACGGACAGGGTTTACCCCGGGGAGCTGTTTTTT
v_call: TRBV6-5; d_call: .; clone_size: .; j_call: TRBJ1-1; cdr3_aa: CASSYSYRSDTEAFF; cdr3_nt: TGTGCCAGCAGTTACTCGTACAGATCGGACACTGAAGCTTTCTTT
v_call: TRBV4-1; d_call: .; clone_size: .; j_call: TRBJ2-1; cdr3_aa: CASSLRLGSDEQFF; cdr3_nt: TGCGCCAGCAGCCTAAGACTAGGATCAGATGAGCAGTTCTTC
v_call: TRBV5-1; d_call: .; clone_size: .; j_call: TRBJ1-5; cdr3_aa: CASSLGGYSNQPQHF; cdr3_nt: TGCGCCAGCAGCTTGGGAGGATATAGCAATCAGCCCCAGCATTTT
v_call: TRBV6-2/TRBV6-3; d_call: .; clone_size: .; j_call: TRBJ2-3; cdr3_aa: CASSYGLTADTQYF; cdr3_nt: TGTGCCAGCAGTTACGGGCTCACCGCAGATACGCAGTATTTT
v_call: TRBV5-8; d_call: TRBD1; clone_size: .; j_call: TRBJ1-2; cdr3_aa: CASSPTGTGGANGYTF; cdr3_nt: TGTGCCAGCAGCCCGACCGGGACAGGGGGCGCGAATGGCTACACCTTC
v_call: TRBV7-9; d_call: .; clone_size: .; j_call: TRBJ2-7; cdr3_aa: CASSETQYEQYF; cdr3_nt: TGTGCCAGCAGCGAGACACAATACGAGCAGTACTTC
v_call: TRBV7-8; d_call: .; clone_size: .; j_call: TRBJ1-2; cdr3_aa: CASSLGDTGVFYGYTF; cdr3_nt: TGTGCCAGCAGCTTAGGGGACACCGGCGTTTTTTATGGCTACACCTTC
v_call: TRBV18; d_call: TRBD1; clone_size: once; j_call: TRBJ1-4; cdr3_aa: CASSPPGGPTNEKLFF; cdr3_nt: TGTGCCAGCTCACCACCAGGGGGCCCAACTAATGAAAAACTGTTTTTT
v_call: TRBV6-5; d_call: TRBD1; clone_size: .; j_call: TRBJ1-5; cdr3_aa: CATQGGKGNQPQHF; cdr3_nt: TGTGCCACCCAGGGGGGAAAAGGGAATCAGCCCCAGCATTTT
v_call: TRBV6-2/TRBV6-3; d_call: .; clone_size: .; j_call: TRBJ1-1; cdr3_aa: CASSYRGNTEAFF; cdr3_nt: TGTGCCAGCAGTTACAGGGGAAACACTGAAGCTTTCTTT
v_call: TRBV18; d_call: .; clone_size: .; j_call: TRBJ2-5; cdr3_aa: CASSPNSRDQYF; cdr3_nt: TGTGCCAGCTCACCAAACTCCCGCGACCAGTACTTC
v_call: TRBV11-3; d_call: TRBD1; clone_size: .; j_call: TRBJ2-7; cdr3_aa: CASSLMDRVGTYEQYF; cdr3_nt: TGTGCCAGTAGCTTAATGGACAGGGTAGGAACCTACGAGCAGTACTTC
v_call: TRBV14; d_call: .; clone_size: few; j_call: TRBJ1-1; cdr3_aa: CASSLRNVQGNTEAFF; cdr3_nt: TGTGCCAGCAGCCTCCGAAACGTACAGGGTAACACTGAAGCTTTCTTT
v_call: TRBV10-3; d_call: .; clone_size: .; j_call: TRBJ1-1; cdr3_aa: CAISEGPGNEAFF; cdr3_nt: TGTGCCATCAGTGAGGGGCCCGGGAATGAAGCTTTCTTT
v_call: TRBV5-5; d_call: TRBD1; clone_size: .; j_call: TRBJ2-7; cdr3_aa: CASSLGRTGFYEQYF; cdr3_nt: TGTGCCAGCAGCTTGGGCCGGACAGGGTTCTACGAGCAGTACTTC
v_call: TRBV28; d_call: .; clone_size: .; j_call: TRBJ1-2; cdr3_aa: CASSLFQAQGGYTF; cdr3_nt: TGTGCCAGCAGTTTGTTTCAGGCTCAAGGTGGCTACACCTTC
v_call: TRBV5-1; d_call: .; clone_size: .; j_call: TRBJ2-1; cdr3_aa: CASSQGGSYNEQFF; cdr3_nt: TGCGCCAGCAGTCAAGGAGGTTCCTACAATGAGCAGTTCTTC
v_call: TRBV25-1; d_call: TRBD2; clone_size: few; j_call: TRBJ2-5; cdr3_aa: CASSGALARETQYF; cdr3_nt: TGTGCCAGCAGTGGGGCACTAGCGCGGGAGACCCAGTACTTC
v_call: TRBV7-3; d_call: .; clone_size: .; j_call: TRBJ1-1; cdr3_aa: CASNKGGNPGEAFF; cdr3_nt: TGTGCCAGCAACAAAGGAGGGAATCCGGGTGAAGCTTTCTTT
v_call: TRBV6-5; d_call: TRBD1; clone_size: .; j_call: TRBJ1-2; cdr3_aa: CASSPVHSGGSTF; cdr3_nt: TGTGCCAGCAGTCCCGTTCATTCAGGGGGTAGCACCTTC
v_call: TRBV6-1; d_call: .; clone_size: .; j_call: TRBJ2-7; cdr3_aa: CASSDGVGYSYEQYF; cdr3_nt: TGTGCCAGCAGTGACGGGGTGGGGTACTCCTACGAGCAGTACTTC
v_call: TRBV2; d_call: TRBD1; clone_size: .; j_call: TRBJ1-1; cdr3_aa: CASSGGTGAYTEAFF; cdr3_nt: TGTGCCAGCAGTGGGGGGACAGGGGCCTACACTGAAGCTTTCTTT
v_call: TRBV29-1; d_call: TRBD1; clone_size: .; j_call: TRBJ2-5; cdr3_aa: CSVESDRGRSETQYF; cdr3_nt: TGCAGCGTTGAATCGGACAGGGGGCGTTCGGAGACCCAGTACTTC
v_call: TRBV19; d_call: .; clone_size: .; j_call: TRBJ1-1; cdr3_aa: CASRGRGMNTEAFF; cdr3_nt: TGTGCCAGTAGAGGGAGGGGGATGAACACTGAAGCTTTCTTT
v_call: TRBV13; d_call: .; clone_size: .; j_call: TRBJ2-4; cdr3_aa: CASSSPGHSLKNIQYF; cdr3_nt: TGTGCCAGCAGCTCACCGGGACACTCACTCAAAAACATTCAGTACTTC
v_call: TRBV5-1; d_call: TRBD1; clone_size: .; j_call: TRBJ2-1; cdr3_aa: CASSSSTGGKVDNEQFF; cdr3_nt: TGCGCCAGCAGCTCCTCGACAGGGGGTAAGGTTGACAATGAGCAGTTCTTC
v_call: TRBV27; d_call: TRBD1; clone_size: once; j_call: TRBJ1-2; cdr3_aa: CASSLGDRGYGYTF; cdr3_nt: TGTGCCAGCAGTTTAGGGGACAGGGGGTATGGCTACACCTTC
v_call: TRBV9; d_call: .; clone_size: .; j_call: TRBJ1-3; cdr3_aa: CASSVAGGRNTIYF; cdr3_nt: TGTGCCAGCAGCGTAGCGGGGGGTAGGAACACCATATATTTT
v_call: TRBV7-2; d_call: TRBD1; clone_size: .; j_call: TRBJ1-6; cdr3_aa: CASSPGTGVRSPLHF; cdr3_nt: TGTGCCAGCAGCCCGGGGACAGGGGTACGGTCACCCCTCCACTTT
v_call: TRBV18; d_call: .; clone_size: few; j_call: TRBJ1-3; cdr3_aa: CASSPKGSGNTIYF; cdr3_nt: TGTGCCAGCTCACCAAAGGGGTCTGGAAACACCATATATTTT
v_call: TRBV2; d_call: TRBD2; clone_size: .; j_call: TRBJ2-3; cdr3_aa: CASRRTSGRATDTQYF; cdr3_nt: TGTGCCAGCAGAAGGACTAGCGGGAGAGCAACAGATACGCAGTATTTT
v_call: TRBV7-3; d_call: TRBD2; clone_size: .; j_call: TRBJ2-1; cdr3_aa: CASSLGTTGTSGSGEQFF; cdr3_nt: TGTGCCAGCAGCTTAGGGACCACCGGGACTAGCGGGAGTGGTGAGCAGTTCTTC
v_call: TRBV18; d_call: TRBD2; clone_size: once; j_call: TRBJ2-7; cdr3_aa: CASSPGSGGYEQYF; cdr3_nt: TGTGCCAGCTCACCAGGGAGCGGGGGGTACGAGCAGTACTTC
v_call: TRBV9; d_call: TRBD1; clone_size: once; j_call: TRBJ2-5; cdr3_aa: CASSIQQGARETQYF; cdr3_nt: TGTGCCAGCAGCATACAACAGGGGGCGCGTGAGACCCAGTACTTC